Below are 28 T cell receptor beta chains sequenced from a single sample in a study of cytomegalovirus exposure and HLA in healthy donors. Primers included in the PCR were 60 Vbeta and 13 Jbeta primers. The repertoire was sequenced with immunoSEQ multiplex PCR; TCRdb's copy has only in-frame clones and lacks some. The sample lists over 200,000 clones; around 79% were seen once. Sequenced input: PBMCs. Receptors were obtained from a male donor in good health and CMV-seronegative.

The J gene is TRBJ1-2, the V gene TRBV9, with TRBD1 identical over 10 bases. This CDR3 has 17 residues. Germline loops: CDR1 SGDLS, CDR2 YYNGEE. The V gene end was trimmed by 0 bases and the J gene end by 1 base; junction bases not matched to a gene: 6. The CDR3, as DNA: TGTGCCAGCAGCGTAGGGGTCGGACAGGGGGGTAACTATGGCTACACCTTC. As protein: CASSVGVGQGGNYGYTF.

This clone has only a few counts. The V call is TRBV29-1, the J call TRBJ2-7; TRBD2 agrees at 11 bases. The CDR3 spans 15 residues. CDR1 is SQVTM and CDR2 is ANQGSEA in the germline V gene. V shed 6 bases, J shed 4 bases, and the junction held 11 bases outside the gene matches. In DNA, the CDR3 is TGCAGCGTAGGAATAATGACTAGCGGGACTTACGAGCAGTACTTC. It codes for CSVGIMTSGTYEQYF.

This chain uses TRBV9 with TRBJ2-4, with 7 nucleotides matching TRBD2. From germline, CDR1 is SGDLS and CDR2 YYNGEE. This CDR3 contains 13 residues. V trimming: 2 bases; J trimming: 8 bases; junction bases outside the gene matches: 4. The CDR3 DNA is TGTGCCAGCAGCGTGGGGGGGTTTGACATTCAGTACTTC. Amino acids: CASSVGGFDIQYF.

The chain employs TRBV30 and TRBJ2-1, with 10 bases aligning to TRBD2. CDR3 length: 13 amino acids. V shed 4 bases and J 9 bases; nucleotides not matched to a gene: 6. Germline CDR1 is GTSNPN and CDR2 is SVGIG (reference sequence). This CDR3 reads CAWTPSGRGEQFF. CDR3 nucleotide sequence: TGTGCCTGGACCCCTAGCGGGAGAGGTGAGCAGTTCTTC. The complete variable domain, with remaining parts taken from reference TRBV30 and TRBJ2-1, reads SQTIHQWPATLVQPVGSPLSLECTVEGTSNPNLYWYRQAAGRGLQLLFYSVGIGQISSEVPQNLSASRPQDRQFILSSKKLLLSDSGFYLCAWTPSGRGEQFFGPGTRLTVL.

CDR3 sequence reads: CASSGWTSGRQDTQYF. The DNA of the CDR3 is TGTGCCAGCAGCGGATGGACTAGCGGGAGACAAGATACGCAGTATTTT. The chain is built from TRBV7-9 and TRBJ2-3; 13 nucleotides align to TRBD2. This CDR3 is built from 16 residues. The V gene's germline CDR1 is SEHNR and CDR2 FQNEAQ (reference sequence). Trimming cost V 5 bases and J 5 bases; bases outside gene matches: 7. Looking up the rest from reference TRBV7-9 and TRBJ2-3 gives the full variable domain: DTGVSQNPRHKITKRGQNVTFRCDPISEHNRLYWYRQTLGQGPEFLTYFQNEAQLEKSRLLSDRFSAERPKGSFSTLEIQRTEQGDSAMYLCASSGWTSGRQDTQYFGPGTRLTVL.

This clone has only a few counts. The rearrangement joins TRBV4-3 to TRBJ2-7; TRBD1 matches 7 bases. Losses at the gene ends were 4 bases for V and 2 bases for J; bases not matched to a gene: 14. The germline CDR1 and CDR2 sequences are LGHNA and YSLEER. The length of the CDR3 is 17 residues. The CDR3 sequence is CASSLRGVRDRAYEQYF. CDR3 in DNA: TGCGCCAGCAGCCTCAGAGGGGTCCGGGACAGAGCCTACGAGCAGTACTTC.

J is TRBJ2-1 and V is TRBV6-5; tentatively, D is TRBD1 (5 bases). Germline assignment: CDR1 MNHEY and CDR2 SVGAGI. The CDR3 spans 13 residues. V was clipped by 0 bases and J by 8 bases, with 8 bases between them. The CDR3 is CASSYSSGYEQFF. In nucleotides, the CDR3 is TGTGCCAGCAGTTACTCGTCAGGGTATGAGCAGTTCTTC.

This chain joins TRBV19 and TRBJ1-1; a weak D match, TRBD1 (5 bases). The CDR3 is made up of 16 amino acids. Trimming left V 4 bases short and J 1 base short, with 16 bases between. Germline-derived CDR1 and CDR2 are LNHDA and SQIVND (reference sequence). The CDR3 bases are TGTGCCAGTAGTACCCGGGACTTGATAAGGAACACTGAAGCTTTCTTT. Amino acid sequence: CASSTRDLIRNTEAFF.

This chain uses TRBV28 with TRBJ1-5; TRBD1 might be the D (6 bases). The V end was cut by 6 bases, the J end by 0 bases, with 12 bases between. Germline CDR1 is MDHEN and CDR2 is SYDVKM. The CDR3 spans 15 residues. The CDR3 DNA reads TGTGCCAGCAGCAAACAGGGTTATAGCAATCAGCCCCAGCATTTT. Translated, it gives CASSKQGYSNQPQHF.

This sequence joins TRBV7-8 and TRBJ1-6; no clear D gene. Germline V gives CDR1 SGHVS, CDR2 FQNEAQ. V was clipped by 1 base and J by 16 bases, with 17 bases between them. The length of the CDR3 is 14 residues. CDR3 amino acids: CASSLDRGNPALHF. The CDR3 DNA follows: TGTGCCAGCAGCTTAGACCGCGGTAACCCCGCACTCCACTTT.

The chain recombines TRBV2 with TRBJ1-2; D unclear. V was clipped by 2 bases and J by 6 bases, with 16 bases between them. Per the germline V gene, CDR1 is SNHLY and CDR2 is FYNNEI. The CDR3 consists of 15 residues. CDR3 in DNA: TGTGCCAGCAGTGAACCCCGGGGTCAAAGGGATGGCTACACCTTC. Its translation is CASSEPRGQRDGYTF.

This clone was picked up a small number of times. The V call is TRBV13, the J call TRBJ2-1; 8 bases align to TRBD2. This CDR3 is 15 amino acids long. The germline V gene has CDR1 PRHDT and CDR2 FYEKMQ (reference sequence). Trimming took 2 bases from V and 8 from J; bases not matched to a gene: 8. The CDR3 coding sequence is TGTGCCAGCAGCTTAACGGGACTAGGAGTCGATGAGCAGTTCTTC. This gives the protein CASSLTGLGVDEQFF.

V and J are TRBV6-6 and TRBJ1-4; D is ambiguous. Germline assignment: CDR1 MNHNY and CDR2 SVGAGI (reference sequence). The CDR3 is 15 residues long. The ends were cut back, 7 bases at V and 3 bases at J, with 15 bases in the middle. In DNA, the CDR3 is TGTGCCAGCACCTTGAGATCGAGAGCTAATGAAAAACTGTTTTTT. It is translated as CASTLRSRANEKLFF.

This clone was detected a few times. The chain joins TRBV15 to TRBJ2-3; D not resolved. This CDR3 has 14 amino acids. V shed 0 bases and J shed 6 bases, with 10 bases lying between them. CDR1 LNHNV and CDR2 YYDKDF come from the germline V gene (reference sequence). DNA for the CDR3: TGTGCCACCAGCAGAGATCTATCTCGGGATACGCAGTATTTT. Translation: CATSRDLSRDTQYF.

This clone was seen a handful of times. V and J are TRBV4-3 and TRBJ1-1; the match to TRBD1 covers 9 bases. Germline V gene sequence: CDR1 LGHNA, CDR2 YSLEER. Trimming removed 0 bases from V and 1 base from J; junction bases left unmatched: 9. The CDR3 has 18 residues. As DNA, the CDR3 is TGCGCCAGCAGCCAAGATGGGCTAGAGGACAGGGGGAACACTGAAGCTTTCTTT. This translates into CASSQDGLEDRGNTEAFF.

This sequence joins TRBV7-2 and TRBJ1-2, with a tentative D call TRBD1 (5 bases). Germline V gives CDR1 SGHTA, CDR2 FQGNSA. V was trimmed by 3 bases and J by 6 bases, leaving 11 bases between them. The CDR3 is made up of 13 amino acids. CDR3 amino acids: CASSFIREDGYTF. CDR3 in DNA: TGTGCCAGCAGCTTCATCAGGGAGGATGGCTACACCTTC.

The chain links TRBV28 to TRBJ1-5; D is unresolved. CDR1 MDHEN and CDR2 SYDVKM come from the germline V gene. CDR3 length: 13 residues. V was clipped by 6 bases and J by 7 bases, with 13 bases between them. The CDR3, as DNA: TGTGCCAGCAGCCTCCCTCCTAGCCAGCCCCAGCATTTT. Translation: CASSLPPSQPQHF.

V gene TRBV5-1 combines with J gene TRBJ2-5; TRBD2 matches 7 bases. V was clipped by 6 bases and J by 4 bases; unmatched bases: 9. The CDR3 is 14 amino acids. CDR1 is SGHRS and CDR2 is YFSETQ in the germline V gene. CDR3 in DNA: TGCGCCAGCACAAGACTAGCTCAGACAGAGACCCAGTACTTC. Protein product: CASTRLAQTETQYF.

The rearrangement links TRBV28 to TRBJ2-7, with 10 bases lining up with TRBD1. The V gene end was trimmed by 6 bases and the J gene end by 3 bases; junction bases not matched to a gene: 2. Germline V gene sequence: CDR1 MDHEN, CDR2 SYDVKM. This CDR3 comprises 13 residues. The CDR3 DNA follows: TGTGCCAGCAGCAGGACAGGGGGCTACGAGCAGTACTTC. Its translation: CASSRTGGYEQYF.

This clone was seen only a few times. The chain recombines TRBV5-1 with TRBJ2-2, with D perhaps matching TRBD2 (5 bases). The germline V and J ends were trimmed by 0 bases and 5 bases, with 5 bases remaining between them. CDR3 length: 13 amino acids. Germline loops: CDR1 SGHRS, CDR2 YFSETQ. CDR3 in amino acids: CASSLGETGELFF. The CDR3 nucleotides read TGCGCCAGCAGCTTGGGGGAGACCGGGGAGCTGTTTTTT. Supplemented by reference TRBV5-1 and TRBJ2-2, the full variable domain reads KAGVTQTPRYLIKTRGQQVTLSCSPISGHRSVSWYQQTPGQGLQFLFEYFSETQRNKGNFPGRFSGRQFSNSRSEMNVSTLELGDSALYLCASSLGETGELFFGEGSRLTVL.

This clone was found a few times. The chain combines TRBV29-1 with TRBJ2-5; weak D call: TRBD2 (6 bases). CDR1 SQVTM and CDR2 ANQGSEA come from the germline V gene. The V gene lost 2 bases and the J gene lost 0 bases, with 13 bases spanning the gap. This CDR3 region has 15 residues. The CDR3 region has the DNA TGCAGCGTTGAATTCGGGGAGGTGGACCAAGAGACCCAGTACTTC. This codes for CSVEFGEVDQETQYF. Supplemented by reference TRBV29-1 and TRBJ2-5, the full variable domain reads SAVISQKPSRDICQRGTSLTIQCQVDSQVTMMFWYRQQPGQSLTLIATANQGSEATYESGFVIDKFPISRPNLTFSTLTVSNMSPEDSSIYLCSVEFGEVDQETQYFGPGTRLLVL.

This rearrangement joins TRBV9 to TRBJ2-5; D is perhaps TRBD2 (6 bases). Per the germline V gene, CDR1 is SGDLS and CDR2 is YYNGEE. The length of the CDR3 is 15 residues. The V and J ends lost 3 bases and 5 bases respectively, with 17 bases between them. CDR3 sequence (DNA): TGTGCCAGCAGCGCGGGGACCCTTGGGGGGGAGACCCAGTACTTC. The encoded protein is CASSAGTLGGETQYF.

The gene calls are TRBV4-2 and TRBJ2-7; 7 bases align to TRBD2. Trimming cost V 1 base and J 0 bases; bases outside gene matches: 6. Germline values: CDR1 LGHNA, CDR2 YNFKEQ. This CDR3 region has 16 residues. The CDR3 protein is CASSQGAGTTSYEQYF. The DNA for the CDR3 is TGTGCCAGCAGCCAAGGTGCCGGGACTACCTCCTACGAGCAGTACTTC.

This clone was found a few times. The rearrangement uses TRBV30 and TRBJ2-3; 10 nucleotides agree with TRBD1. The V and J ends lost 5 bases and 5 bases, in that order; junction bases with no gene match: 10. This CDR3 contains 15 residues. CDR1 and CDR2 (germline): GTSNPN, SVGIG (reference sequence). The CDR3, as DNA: TGTGCCTGGGCCCAGAGACAGGGGGCGTTAGATACGCAGTATTTT. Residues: CAWAQRQGALDTQYF.

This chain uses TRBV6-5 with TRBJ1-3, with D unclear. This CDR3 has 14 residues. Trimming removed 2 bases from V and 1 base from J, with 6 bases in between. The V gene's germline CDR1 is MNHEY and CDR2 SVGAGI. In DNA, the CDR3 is TGTGCCAGCAGTTACGAGGGATCTGGAAACACCATATATTTT. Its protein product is CASSYEGSGNTIYF.

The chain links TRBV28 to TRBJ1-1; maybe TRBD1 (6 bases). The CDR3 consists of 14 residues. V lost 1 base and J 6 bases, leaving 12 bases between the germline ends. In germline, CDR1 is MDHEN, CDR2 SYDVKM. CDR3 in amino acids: CASSLSFTGSEAFF. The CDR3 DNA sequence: TGTGCCAGCAGTTTATCTTTTACAGGGTCTGAAGCTTTCTTT.

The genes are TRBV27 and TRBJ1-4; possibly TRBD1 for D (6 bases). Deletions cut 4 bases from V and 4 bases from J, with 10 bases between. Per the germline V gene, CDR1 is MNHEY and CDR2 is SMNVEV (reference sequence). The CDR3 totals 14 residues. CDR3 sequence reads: CASSYRDSNEKLFF. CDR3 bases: TGTGCCAGCAGTTACAGGGATAGTAATGAAAAACTGTTTTTT.

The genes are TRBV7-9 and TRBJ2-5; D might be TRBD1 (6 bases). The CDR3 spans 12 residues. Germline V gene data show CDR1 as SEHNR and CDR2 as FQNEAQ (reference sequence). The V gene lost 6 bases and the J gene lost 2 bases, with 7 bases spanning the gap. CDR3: CASRDRQETQYF. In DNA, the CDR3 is TGTGCCAGCAGAGACAGGCAAGAGACCCAGTACTTC.